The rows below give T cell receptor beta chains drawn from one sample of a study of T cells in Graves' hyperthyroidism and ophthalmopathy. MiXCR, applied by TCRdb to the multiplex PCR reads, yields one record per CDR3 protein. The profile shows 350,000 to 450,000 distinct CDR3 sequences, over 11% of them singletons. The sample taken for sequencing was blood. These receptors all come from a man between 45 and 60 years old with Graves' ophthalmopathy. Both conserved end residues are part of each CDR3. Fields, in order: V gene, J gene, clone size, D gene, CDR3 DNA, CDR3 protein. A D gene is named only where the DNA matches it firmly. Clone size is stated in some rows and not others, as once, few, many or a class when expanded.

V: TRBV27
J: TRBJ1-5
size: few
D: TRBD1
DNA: TGTGCCAGCAGTTTATCTACAGGGGGCAATCAGCCCCAGCATTTT
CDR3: CASSLSTGGNQPQHF

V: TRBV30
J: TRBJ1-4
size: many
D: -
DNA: TGTGCCTGGACCCCCCGGGTTGCCGAAAAACTGTTTTTT
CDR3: CAWTPRVAEKLFF

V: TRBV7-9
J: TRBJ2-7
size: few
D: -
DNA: TGTGCCAGCAGCTTGGGTATTGGGAACGCGCAGTACTTC
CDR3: CASSLGIGNAQYF

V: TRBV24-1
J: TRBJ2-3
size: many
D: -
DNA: TGTGCCACCAGTGACCCCGACAGGCGCGCTACCACAGATACGCAGTATTTT
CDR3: CATSDPDRRATTDTQYF

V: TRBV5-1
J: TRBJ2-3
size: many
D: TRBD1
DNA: TGCGCCAGCAGCTTGGCGGGACAGCACACAGATACGCAGTATTTT
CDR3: CASSLAGQHTDTQYF

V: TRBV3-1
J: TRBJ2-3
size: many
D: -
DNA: TGTGCCAGCAGCCAAGTAACCAGAGATACAGATACGCAGTATTTT
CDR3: CASSQVTRDTDTQYF

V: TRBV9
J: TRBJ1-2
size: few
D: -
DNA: TGTGCCAGCAGCGTGTCCGCCGGGATCTCGGGCTATGGCTACACCTTC
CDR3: CASSVSAGISGYGYTF

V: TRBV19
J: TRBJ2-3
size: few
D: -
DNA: TGTGCCAGTAGTTCAAGTCCGCTCTTGAATCCGGAGACAGATACGCAGTATTTT
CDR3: CASSSSPLLNPETDTQYF

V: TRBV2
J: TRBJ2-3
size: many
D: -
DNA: TGTGCCAGCAGCTTCACAGGCACAGATACGCAGTATTTT
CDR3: CASSFTGTDTQYF

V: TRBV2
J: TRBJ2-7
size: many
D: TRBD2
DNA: TGTGCCAGCAGTGAAGAAGGGCGGGTGAGCGGGGTAAGCTCCTACGAGCAGTACTTC
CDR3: CASSEEGRVSGVSSYEQYF

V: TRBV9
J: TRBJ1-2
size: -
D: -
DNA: TGTGCCAGCAGCTCACGAGACCCTAACTATGGCTACACCTTC
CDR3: CASSSRDPNYGYTF

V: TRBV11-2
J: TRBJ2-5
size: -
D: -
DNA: TGTGCCAGCAGCTTAGTGGGCAGGGGGACCCAGTACTTC
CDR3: CASSLVGRGTQYF

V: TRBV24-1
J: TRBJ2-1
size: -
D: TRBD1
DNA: TGTGCCACCTCCGGAGGACAGGGGGCTACGAATGAGCAGTTCTTC
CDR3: CATSGGQGATNEQFF